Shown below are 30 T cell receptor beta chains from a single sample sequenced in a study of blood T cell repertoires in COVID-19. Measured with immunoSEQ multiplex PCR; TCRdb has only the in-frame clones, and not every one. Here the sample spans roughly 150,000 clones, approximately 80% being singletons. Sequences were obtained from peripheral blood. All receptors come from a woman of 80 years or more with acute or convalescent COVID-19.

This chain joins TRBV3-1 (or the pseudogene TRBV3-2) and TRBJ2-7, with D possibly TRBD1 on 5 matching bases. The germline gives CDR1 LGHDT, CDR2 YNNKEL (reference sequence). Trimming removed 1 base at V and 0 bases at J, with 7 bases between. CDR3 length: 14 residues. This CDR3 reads CASSQGGGSYEQYF. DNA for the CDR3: TGTGCCAGCAGCCAAGGGGGCGGCTCCTACGAGCAGTACTTC.

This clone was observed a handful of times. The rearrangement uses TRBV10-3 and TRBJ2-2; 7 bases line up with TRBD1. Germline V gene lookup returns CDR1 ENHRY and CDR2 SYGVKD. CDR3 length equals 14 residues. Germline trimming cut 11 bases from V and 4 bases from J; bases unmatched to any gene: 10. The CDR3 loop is CAATGSGSTGELFF. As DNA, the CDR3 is TGTGCCGCGACAGGGAGCGGCAGCACCGGGGAGCTGTTTTTT.

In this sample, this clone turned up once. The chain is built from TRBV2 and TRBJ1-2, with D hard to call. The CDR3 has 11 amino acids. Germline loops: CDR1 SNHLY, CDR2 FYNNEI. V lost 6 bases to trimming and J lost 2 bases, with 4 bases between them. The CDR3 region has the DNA TGTGCCAGCAGACAGAACTATGGCTACACCTTC. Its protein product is CASRQNYGYTF.

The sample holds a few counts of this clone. The CDR3 region is CASRYPSGGRSPYEQYF. CDR3 nucleotides: TGCGCCAGCAGATATCCTAGCGGGGGGCGTAGCCCCTACGAGCAGTACTTC. The chain recombines TRBV10-1 with TRBJ2-7; the match to TRBD2 covers 11 bases. The CDR3 totals 17 residues. The ends lost 6 bases at V and 2 bases at J; junction bases unmatched: 12. The germline V gene encodes CDR1 WNHNN and CDR2 SYGVQD (reference sequence).

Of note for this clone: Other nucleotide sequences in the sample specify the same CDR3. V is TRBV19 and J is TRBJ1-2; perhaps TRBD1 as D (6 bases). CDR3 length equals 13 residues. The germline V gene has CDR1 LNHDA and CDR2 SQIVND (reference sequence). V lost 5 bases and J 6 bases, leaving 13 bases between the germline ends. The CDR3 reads CASSPGQGHGYTF. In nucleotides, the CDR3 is TGTGCCAGTAGTCCGGGACAAGGGCATGGCTACACCTTC.

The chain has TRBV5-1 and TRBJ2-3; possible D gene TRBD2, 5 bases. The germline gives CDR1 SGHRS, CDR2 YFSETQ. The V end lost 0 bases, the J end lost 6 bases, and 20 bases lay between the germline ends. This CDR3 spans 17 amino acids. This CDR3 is CASSLGVSRGRADTQYF. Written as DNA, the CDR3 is TGCGCCAGCAGCTTGGGGGTTAGCCGGGGTCGGGCCGATACGCAGTATTTT.

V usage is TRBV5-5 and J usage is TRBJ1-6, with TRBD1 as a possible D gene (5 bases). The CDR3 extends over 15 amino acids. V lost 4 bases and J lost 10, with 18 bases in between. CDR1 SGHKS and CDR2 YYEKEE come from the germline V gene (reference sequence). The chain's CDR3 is CASSPSGRDGSPLHF. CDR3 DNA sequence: TGTGCCAGCAGCCCTTCGGGCAGGGATGGATCACCCCTCCACTTT.

The CDR3 spells CASSRGGGGSYEQYF. In DNA form, the CDR3 reads TGTGCCAGCAGCCGCGGGGGCGGCGGATCCTACGAGCAGTACTTC. The chain employs TRBV7-9 and TRBJ2-7, with D maybe TRBD2 (7 bases). V gave up 5 bases and J gave up 1 base, with 15 bases separating them. Germline CDR1 is SEHNR and CDR2 is FQNEAQ (reference sequence). The length of the CDR3 is 15 residues.

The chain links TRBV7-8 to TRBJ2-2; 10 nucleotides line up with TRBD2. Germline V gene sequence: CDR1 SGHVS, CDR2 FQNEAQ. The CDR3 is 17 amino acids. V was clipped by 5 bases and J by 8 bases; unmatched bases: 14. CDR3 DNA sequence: TGTGCCAGCAGCCCGCGGGGTAGCGGGGGGCCAAGTGGGGAGCTGTTTTTT. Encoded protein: CASSPRGSGGPSGELFF.

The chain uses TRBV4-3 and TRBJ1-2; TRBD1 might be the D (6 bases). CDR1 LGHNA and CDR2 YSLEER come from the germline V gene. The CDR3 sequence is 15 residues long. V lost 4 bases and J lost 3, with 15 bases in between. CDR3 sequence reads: CASSPTSGDYYGYTF. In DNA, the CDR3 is TGCGCCAGCAGCCCGACATCAGGGGATTACTATGGCTACACCTTC.

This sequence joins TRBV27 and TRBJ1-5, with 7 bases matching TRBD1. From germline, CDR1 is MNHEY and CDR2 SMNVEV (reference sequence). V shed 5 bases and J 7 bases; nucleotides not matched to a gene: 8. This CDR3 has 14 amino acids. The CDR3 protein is CASSLTGVEQPQHF. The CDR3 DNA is TGTGCCAGCAGTCTCACAGGGGTGGAGCAGCCCCAGCATTTT.

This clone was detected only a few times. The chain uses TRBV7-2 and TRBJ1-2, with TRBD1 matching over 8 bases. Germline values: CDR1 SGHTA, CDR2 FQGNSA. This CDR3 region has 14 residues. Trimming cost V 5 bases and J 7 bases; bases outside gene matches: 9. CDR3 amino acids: CASSPQGAGAGYTF. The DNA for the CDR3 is TGTGCCAGCAGCCCGCAGGGGGCGGGTGCTGGCTACACCTTC.

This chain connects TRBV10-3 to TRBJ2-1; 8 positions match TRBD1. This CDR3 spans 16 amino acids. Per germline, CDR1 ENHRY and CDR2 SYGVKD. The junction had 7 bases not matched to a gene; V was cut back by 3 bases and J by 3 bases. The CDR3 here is CAISDLGTGSYNEQFF. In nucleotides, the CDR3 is TGTGCCATCAGTGACCTAGGGACAGGCAGCTACAATGAGCAGTTCTTC.

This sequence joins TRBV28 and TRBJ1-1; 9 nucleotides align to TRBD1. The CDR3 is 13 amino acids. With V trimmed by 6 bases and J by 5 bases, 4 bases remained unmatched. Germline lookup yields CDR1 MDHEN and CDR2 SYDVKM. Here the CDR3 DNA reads TGTGCCAGCAGAGACAGGGGGGGGACTGAAGCTTTCTTT. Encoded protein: CASRDRGGTEAFF.

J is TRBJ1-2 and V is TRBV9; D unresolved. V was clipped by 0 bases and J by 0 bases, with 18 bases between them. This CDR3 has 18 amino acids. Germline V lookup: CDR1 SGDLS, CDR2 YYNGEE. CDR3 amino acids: CASSVEEGVHSANYGYTF. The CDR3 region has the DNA TGTGCCAGCAGCGTAGAAGAGGGCGTACACTCTGCTAACTATGGCTACACCTTC.

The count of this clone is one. Here the CDR3 DNA reads TGTGCCAGCAGCTTAGGACAGGTTGCAACTAATGAAAAACTGTTTTTT. Amino acids: CASSLGQVATNEKLFF. The chain has TRBV7-9 and TRBJ1-4, with D perhaps matching TRBD1 (6 bases). Per germline, CDR1 SEHNR and CDR2 FQNEAQ (reference sequence). The CDR3 sequence is 16 residues long. V was clipped by 1 base and J by 0 bases, with 9 bases between them. Looking up the rest from reference TRBV7-9 and TRBJ1-4 gives the full variable domain: DTGVSQNPRHKITKRGQNVTFRCDPISEHNRLYWYRQTLGQGPEFLTYFQNEAQLEKSRLLSDRFSAERPKGSFSTLEIQRTEQGDSAMYLCASSLGQVATNEKLFFGSGTQLSVL.

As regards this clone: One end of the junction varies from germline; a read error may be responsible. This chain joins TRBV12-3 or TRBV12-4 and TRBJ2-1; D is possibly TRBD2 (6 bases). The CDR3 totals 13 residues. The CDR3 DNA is TGTGCCAGCAGTTTCTCGGACTACAATGAGCGGTTCTTC. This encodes CASSFSDYNERFF.

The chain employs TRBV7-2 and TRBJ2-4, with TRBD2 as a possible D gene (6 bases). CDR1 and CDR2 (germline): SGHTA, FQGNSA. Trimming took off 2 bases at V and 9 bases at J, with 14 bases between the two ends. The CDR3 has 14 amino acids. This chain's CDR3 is CASSLSGLVSIQYF. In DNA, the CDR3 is TGTGCCAGCAGCTTAAGCGGGCTAGTGAGCATTCAGTACTTC. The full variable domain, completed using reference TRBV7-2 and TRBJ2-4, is GAGVSQSPSNKVTEKGKDVELRCDPISGHTALYWYRQSLGQGLEFLIYFQGNSAPDKSGLPSDRFSAERTGGSVSTLTIQRTQQEDSAVYLCASSLSGLVSIQYFGAGTRLSVL.

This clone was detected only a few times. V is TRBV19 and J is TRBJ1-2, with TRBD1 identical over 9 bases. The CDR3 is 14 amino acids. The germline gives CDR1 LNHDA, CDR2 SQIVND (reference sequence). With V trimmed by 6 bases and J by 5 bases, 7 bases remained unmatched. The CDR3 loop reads CASSREGQGYGYTF. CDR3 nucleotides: TGTGCCAGTAGCCGGGAGGGACAGGGATATGGCTACACCTTC.

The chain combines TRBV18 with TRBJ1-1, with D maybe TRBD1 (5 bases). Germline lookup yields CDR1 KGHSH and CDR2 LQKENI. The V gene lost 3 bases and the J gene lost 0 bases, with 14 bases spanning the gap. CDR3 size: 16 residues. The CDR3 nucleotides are TGTGCCAGCTCACCCCTGGGGCCTGGGATGAACACTGAAGCTTTCTTT. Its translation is CASSPLGPGMNTEAFF. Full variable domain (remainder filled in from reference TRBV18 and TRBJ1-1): NAGVMQNPRHLVRRRGQEARLRCSPMKGHSHVYWYRQLPEEGLKFMVYLQKENIIDESGMPKERFSAEFPKEGPSILRIQQVVRGDSAAYFCASSPLGPGMNTEAFFGQGTRLTVV.

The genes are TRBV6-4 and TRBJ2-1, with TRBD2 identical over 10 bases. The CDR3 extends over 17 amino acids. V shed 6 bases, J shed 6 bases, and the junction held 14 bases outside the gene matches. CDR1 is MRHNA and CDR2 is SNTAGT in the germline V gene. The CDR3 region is CASSPGHSGGRGNEQFF. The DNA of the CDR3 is TGTGCCAGCAGCCCCGGGCATAGCGGGGGGCGTGGCAATGAGCAGTTCTTC.

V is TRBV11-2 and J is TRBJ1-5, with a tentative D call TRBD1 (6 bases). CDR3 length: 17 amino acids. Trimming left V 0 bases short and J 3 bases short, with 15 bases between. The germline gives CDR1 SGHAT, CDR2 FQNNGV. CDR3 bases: TGTGCCAGCAGCTTAGACGGGTGGGGGCCCCCCAATCAGCCCCAGCATTTT. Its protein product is CASSLDGWGPPNQPQHF. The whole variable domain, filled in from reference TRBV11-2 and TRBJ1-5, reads EAGVAQSPRYKIIEKRQSVAFWCNPISGHATLYWYQQILGQGPKLLIQFQNNGVVDDSQLPKDRFSAERLKGVDSTLKIQPAKLEDSAVYLCASSLDGWGPPNQPQHFGDGTRLSIL.

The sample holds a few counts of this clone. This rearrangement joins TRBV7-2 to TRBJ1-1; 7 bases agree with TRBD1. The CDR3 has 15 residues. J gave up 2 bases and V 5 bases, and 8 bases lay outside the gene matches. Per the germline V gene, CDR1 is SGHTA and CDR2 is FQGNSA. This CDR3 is CASSPDRIVNTEAFF. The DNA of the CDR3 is TGTGCCAGCAGCCCGGACAGGATAGTCAACACTGAAGCTTTCTTT. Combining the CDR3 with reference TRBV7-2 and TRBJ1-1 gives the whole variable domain GAGVSQSPSNKVTEKGKDVELRCDPISGHTALYWYRQSLGQGLEFLIYFQGNSAPDKSGLPSDRFSAERTGGSVSTLTIQRTQQEDSAVYLCASSPDRIVNTEAFFGQGTRLTVV.

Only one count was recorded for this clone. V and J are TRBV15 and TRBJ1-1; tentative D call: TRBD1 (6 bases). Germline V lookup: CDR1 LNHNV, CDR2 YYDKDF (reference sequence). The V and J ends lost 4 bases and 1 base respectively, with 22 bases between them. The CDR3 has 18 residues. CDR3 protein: CATSIGRGRGGRNTEAFF. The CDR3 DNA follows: TGTGCCACCAGCATTGGGAGGGGCCGAGGGGGACGGAACACTGAAGCTTTCTTT.

This CDR3 reads CASRSMAGISYGYTF. The CDR3 DNA sequence: TGTGCCAGTAGATCCATGGCGGGGATAAGCTATGGCTACACCTTC. V usage is TRBV19 and J usage is TRBJ1-2; no clear D gene. Between the trimmed V and J ends, which lost 6 bases and 4 bases, there was a span of 18 bases. The CDR3 has 15 amino acids. The germline V gene encodes CDR1 LNHDA and CDR2 SQIVND (reference sequence).

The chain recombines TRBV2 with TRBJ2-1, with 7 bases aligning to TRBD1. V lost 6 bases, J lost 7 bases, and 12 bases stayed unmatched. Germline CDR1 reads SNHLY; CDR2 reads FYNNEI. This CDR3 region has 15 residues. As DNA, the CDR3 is TGTGCCAGCAGCGGGACAGCCTCGAAGGGGAATGAGCAGTTCTTC. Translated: CASSGTASKGNEQFF.

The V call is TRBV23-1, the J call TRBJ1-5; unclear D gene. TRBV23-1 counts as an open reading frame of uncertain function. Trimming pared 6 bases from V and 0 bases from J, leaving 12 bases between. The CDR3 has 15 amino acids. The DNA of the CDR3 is TGCGCCAGCAGCCCCTCAGACAATAGCAATCAGCCCCAGCATTTT. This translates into CASSPSDNSNQPQHF.

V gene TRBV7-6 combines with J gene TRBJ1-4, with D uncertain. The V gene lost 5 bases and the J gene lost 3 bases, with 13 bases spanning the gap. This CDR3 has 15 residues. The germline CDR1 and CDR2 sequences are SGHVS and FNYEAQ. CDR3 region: CASSREPGANEKLFF. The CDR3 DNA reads TGTGCCAGCAGCCGCGAGCCGGGAGCTAATGAAAAACTGTTTTTT.

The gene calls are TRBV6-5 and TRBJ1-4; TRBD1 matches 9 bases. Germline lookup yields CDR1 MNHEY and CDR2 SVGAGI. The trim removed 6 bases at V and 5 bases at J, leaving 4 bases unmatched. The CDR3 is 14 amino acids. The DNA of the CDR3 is TGTGCCAGCAGGCCCGGGACAGGGAATGAAAAACTGTTTTTT. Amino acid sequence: CASRPGTGNEKLFF.

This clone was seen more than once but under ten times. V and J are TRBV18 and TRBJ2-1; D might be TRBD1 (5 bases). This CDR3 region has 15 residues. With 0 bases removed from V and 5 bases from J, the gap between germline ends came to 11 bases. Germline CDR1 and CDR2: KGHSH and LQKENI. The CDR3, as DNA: TGTGCCAGCTCACCACCGAATTTACAGGACAATGAGCAGTTCTTC. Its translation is CASSPPNLQDNEQFF.